In this sample, the clone carrying this TCR beta chain turned up a few times. From germline, CDR1 is SGHRS and CDR2 YFSETQ. The junction had 6 bases not matched to a gene; V was cut back by 6 bases and J by 4 bases. The CDR3 is 14 amino acids. Only in-frame clones appear in the TCRdb table, and some are missing; sequencing was by immunoSEQ multiplex PCR. The repertoire has approximately 88,000 clones, roughly 94% of them found once; the top ten carry 5% to 5.5%. This sample stems from a study of T cell responses to AZD1222 COVID-19 vaccine. J is TRBJ2-3 and V is TRBV5-1; 9 nucleotides match TRBD1. Sequencing was performed on peripheral blood, taken on day 0 of AZD1222 vaccination. The origin of this receptor is an adult in good health. DNA for the CDR3: TGCGCCAGCATCCCGGGACAGGGACCAGATACGCAGTATTTT. Protein product: CASIPGQGPDTQYF.